The T cell receptor (beta chain) described here comes from a study of blood T cell repertoires in COVID-19. Whole-study context: Collection of acute and convalescent COVID-19 samples took place in the United States, Italy and Spain.

Trimming left V 2 bases short and J 3 bases short, with 14 bases between. CDR3 length: 15 residues. The V gene's germline CDR1 is MNHEY and CDR2 SVGEGT. In the original analysis: Scientists estimated how many nucleated cells there were by amplifying reference gene primers. Clones were sequenced by immunoSEQ multiplex PCR, and TCRdb holds only the in-frame ones, with some missing. From that table come the V and J calls and clone size; the DNA was used to work out D and trimming. The table has tens of thousands of clones, 75% to 90% seen once. The sequence came from a man aged 60 to 69 with acute or convalescent COVID-19. Sequencing used peripheral blood. This chain joins TRBV6-2 or TRBV6-3 and TRBJ2-7, with D unclear. The CDR3 here is CASSYPRRASYEQYF. The CDR3 bases are TGTGCCAGCAGTTACCCTAGACGAGCCAGCTACGAGCAGTACTTC.